The 29 T cell receptor beta chains given below trace back to one sample, sequenced in a study of T cells in Graves' hyperthyroidism and ophthalmopathy. The investigators amplified TCR beta CDR3 regions from RNA transcripts. TCR CDR3 underwent first-round RT-PCR with the HTBI primer set. Each CDR3 protein gets one entry after TCRdb re-called the multiplex PCR reads with MiXCR. The sample has approximately 690,000 distinct CDR3 sequences; 20% are singletons. Sample: blood. The receptor set was obtained from a man aged 25-40 years with Graves' ophthalmopathy.

V gene TRBV2 combines with J gene TRBJ2-3; TRBD2 matches 8 bases. The CDR3 sequence is 14 residues long. Germline lookup yields CDR1 SNHLY and CDR2 FYNNEI. Losses at the gene ends were 6 bases for V and 5 bases for J; bases not matched to a gene: 7. CDR3 loop: CASRRTSGGDTQYF. CDR3 coding DNA: TGTGCCAGCAGGAGGACCAGCGGGGGAGATACGCAGTATTTT.

The CDR3 here is CAWSPTGNTEAFF. Here the CDR3 DNA reads TGTGCCTGGAGTCCTACGGGGAACACTGAAGCTTTCTTT. This chain joins TRBV30 and TRBJ1-1; D remains ambiguous. Germline V lookup: CDR1 GTSNPN, CDR2 SVGIG (reference sequence). V was cut by 2 bases and J by 1 base, with 8 bases left in between. The length of the CDR3 is 13 residues.

This clonotype was recorded at least ten times. The chain employs TRBV7-3 and TRBJ2-3, with D hard to call. Germline loops: CDR1 SGHTA, CDR2 FQGTGA. V lost 1 base to trimming and J lost 4 bases, with 9 bases between them. The CDR3 runs 14 residues. CDR3 coding DNA: TGTGCCAGCAGCTTAAAAGGGTTCTCAGATACGCAGTATTTT. This gives the protein CASSLKGFSDTQYF.

V usage is TRBV5-8 and J usage is TRBJ2-3; D is undetermined. Germline V gene sequence: CDR1 SGHTS, CDR2 YDEGEE. The CDR3 totals 15 residues. The V end lost 1 base, the J end lost 2 bases, and 11 bases lay between the germline ends. Written as DNA, the CDR3 is TGTGCCAGCAGCTTGTGGCAGGCCTACACAGATACGCAGTATTTT. Translated, it gives CASSLWQAYTDTQYF.

The V gene is TRBV7-9, the J gene TRBJ2-1, with D perhaps TRBD1 (6 bases). CDR1 SEHNR and CDR2 FQNEAQ come from the germline V gene (reference sequence). V was clipped by 5 bases and J by 6 bases, with 14 bases between them. This CDR3 is built from 14 residues. The CDR3 is CASSLPGHPNEQFF. The CDR3 nucleotides are TGTGCCAGCAGCCTGCCGGGACACCCCAATGAGCAGTTCTTC.

This chain joins TRBV7-2 and TRBJ1-2; D call uncertain. With 1 base removed from V and 3 bases from J, the gap between germline ends came to 12 bases. Germline lookup yields CDR1 SGHTA and CDR2 FQGNSA. The CDR3 has 15 amino acids. CDR3: CASSLGLSSDYGYTF. CDR3 DNA: TGTGCCAGCAGCTTAGGACTCTCATCGGACTATGGCTACACCTTC. The full variable domain, completed using reference TRBV7-2 and TRBJ1-2, is GAGVSQSPSNKVTEKGKDVELRCDPISGHTALYWYRQSLGQGLEFLIYFQGNSAPDKSGLPSDRFSAERTGGSVSTLTIQRTQQEDSAVYLCASSLGLSSDYGYTFGSGTRLTVV.

This clonotype has more than one count but fewer than ten. The chain is built from TRBV5-1 and TRBJ2-7; 11 bases match TRBD2. The CDR3 covers 15 residues. The V segment lost 4 bases and the J segment 4 bases; nucleotides outside the gene matches: 7. CDR1 and CDR2 from the germline V gene are SGHRS and YFSETQ. CDR3 coding DNA: TGCGCCAGCAGCCTGGAGGGGACTAGCGGTTACGAGCAGTACTTC. It translates to CASSLEGTSGYEQYF.

The table lists this clonotype with a few counts. The chain employs TRBV7-3 and TRBJ2-1, with 7 bases fitting TRBD2. V shed 4 bases, J shed 0 bases, and the junction held 6 bases outside the gene matches. The CDR3 covers 16 residues. CDR1 SGHTA and CDR2 FQGTGA come from the germline V gene. CDR3 DNA: TGTGCCAGCAGCTACGAGGGAGGGGCCTCCTACAATGAGCAGTTCTTC. Translated: CASSYEGGASYNEQFF.

The CDR3 coding sequence is TGTGCCAGCAGCTCACTCACAGGGAACACTGAAGCTTTCTTT. Encoded protein: CASSSLTGNTEAFF. The J gene is TRBJ1-1, the V gene TRBV5-5, with D possibly matching TRBD1 (5 bases). Germline CDR1 SGHKS, CDR2 YYEKEE (reference sequence). Trimming cost V 3 bases and J 1 base, with 10 bases left between them. The CDR3 runs 14 residues.

This clonotype was recorded a few times. V usage is TRBV6-6 and J usage is TRBJ2-2, with a tentative D call TRBD2 (6 bases). The CDR3 is 17 amino acids. The V end was cut by 0 bases, the J end by 3 bases, with 14 bases between. Germline V gene lookup returns CDR1 MNHNY and CDR2 SVGAGI (reference sequence). CDR3 nucleotide sequence: TGTGCCAGCAGTTACTCAAGCTTGAGGGAGGACACCGGGGAGCTGTTTTTT. Translated, it gives CASSYSSLREDTGELFF.

This chain joins TRBV6-1 and TRBJ2-7, with 11 bases identical to TRBD1. CDR1 MNHNS and CDR2 SASEGT come from the germline V gene. The CDR3 is made up of 16 amino acids. Trimming took 6 bases from V and 5 from J; bases not matched to a gene: 12. The CDR3 spells CASRGGGGQGADEQYF. The CDR3 region has the DNA TGTGCCAGCAGGGGGGGGGGAGGACAGGGGGCCGACGAGCAGTACTTC.

In this sample, this clonotype turned up many times. The chain joins TRBV28 to TRBJ1-3; TRBD1 might be the D (6 bases). Trimming took 5 bases from V and 0 from J, leaving 14 bases between them. Germline-derived CDR1 and CDR2 are MDHEN and SYDVKM. This CDR3 is built from 16 residues. The CDR3 bases are TGTGCCAGCAGTAGACTCACAGGGAACTCTGGAAACACCATATATTTT. This translates into CASSRLTGNSGNTIYF.

In this sample, this clonotype turned up a few times. The chain has TRBV11-1 and TRBJ2-2; 8 positions agree with TRBD1. This CDR3 comprises 14 residues. CDR1 and CDR2 (germline): SGHAT, FQDESV (reference sequence). The ends lost 4 bases at V and 7 bases at J; junction bases unmatched: 5. CDR3 region: CASSSGQVIGELFF. The CDR3 coding sequence is TGTGCCAGCAGCTCGGGACAGGTGATCGGGGAGCTGTTTTTT.

In its sample, this clonotype was seen once. The chain joins TRBV2 to TRBJ1-4; TRBD1 is a possible D gene (5 bases). Germline V gene sequence: CDR1 SNHLY, CDR2 FYNNEI. This CDR3 is built from 15 residues. V shed 6 bases and J shed 8 bases, with 19 bases lying between them. This CDR3 reads CASSLQTAPREKLFF. The CDR3 DNA follows: TGTGCCAGCAGCCTGCAGACAGCGCCAAGGGAAAAACTGTTTTTT.

This clonotype was observed many times. The gene calls are TRBV4-1 and TRBJ1-1; 8 nucleotides align to TRBD1. The CDR3 sequence is 16 residues long. Germline loops: CDR1 MGHRA, CDR2 YSYEKL. V lost 2 bases, J lost 2 bases, and 7 bases stayed unmatched. CDR3 protein: CASSQTMGQANTEAFF. The CDR3 bases are TGCGCCAGCAGCCAAACCATGGGACAGGCCAACACTGAAGCTTTCTTT.

In its sample, this clonotype was seen many times. This sequence joins TRBV20-1 and TRBJ1-1, with a possible D match to TRBD1 (5 bases). The CDR3 runs 14 residues. The ends were cut back, 3 bases at V and 0 bases at J, with 11 bases in the middle. From germline, CDR1 is DFQATT and CDR2 SNEGSKA (reference sequence). This CDR3 reads CSARLGGVNTEAFF. DNA of the CDR3: TGCAGTGCTAGGTTGGGGGGGGTGAACACTGAAGCTTTCTTT.

The chain carries TRBV12-3 or TRBV12-4 and TRBJ1-2, with 9 bases matching TRBD1. The CDR3 has 17 residues. After removal of 6 bases from V and 8 bases from J, the junction contained 19 bases not matched to a gene. DNA of the CDR3: TGTGCCAGCAGCCCCGACTCCACGGGACAGGGTGCGAGGGGCTACACCTTC. Protein product: CASSPDSTGQGARGYTF.

This clonotype showed up just a few times. The chain recombines TRBV30 with TRBJ1-2; no clear D. V lost 1 base to trimming and J lost 2 bases, with 5 bases between them. CDR1 and CDR2 from the germline V gene are GTSNPN and SVGIG (reference sequence). This CDR3 is built from 12 residues. CDR3 sequence (DNA): TGTGCCTGGAGTGAACAGAACTATGGCTACACCTTC. Residues: CAWSEQNYGYTF.

This clonotype was seen more than once but under ten times. The chain has TRBV7-3 and TRBJ1-2; TRBD1 matches 7 bases. J lost 8 bases, V lost 4 bases, and 7 bases had no gene match. This CDR3 region has 13 residues. Germline CDR1 and CDR2: SGHTA and FQGTGA. The CDR3 coding sequence is TGTGCCAGCAGCTCCGACAGGGTGATGGGCTACACCTTC. Amino acids: CASSSDRVMGYTF. Together with reference TRBV7-3 and TRBJ1-2, the CDR3 gives the full variable domain: GAGVSQTPSNKVTEKGKYVELRCDPISGHTALYWYRQSLGQGPEFLIYFQGTGAADDSGLPNDRFFAVRPEGSVSTLKIQRTERGDSAVYLCASSSDRVMGYTFGSGTRLTVV.

This clonotype was seen only a few times. The chain is built from TRBV14 and TRBJ2-7, with 7 bases that match TRBD1. This CDR3 is 14 amino acids long. V trimming: 4 bases; J trimming: 5 bases; junction bases outside the gene matches: 8. Germline CDR1 reads SGHDN; CDR2 reads FVKESK. This CDR3 is CASSLVTGFNEQYF. CDR3 DNA sequence: TGTGCCAGCAGCCTTGTGACAGGGTTTAACGAGCAGTACTTC. Combining the CDR3 with reference TRBV14 and TRBJ2-7 gives the whole variable domain EAGVTQFPSHSVIEKGQTVTLRCDPISGHDNLYWYRRVMGKEIKFLLHFVKESKQDESGMPNNRFLAERTGGTYSTLKVQPAELEDSGVYFCASSLVTGFNEQYFGPGTRLTVT.

This clonotype was seen just once. The chain has TRBV10-3 and TRBJ2-5; unclear D gene. V lost 3 bases to trimming and J lost 2 bases, with 10 bases between them. Looked up from germline, CDR1 is ENHRY and CDR2 is SYGVKD. CDR3 length equals 14 residues. This CDR3 is CAISEREIQETQYF. Here the CDR3 DNA reads TGTGCCATCAGTGAAAGGGAAATTCAAGAGACCCAGTACTTC.

V is TRBV11-2 and J is TRBJ2-1; no clear D. V was shortened by 1 base and J by 2 bases, with 12 bases between the two germline ends. The CDR3 extends over 16 amino acids. Per germline, CDR1 SGHAT and CDR2 FQNNGV. Written as DNA, the CDR3 is TGTGCCAGCAGCTTAGTAGTGAACCCCCCCTACAATGAGCAGTTCTTC. Its protein product is CASSLVVNPPYNEQFF.

Ten or more counts support this clonotype. CDR3 nucleotides: TGTGCCAGCAGTGCCGGGAGGAACACTGAAGCTTTCTTT. Its protein product is CASSAGRNTEAFF. The V call is TRBV28, the J call TRBJ1-1; D unclear. CDR1 is MDHEN, CDR2 SYDVKM, per germline. Trimming left V 5 bases short and J 1 base short, with 8 bases between. This CDR3 region has 13 residues.

The table lists this clonotype with a few counts. Germline is not matched at one junction end, which may reflect a read error. The rearrangement uses TRBV20-1 and TRBJ2-5, with D uncertain. Germline V gives CDR1 DFQATT, CDR2 SNEGSKA (reference sequence). The length of the CDR3 is 13 residues. The chain's CDR3 is CSARPLAEEAQYF. The CDR3 coding sequence is TGCAGTGCTAGACCCCTGGCGGAAGAGGCCCAGTACTTC.

Many counts were recorded for this clonotype. This rearrangement joins TRBV5-1 to TRBJ2-1; the D gene could be TRBD1 or TRBD2 (5 bases each). This CDR3 spans 14 amino acids. The V end lost 4 bases, the J end lost 5 bases, and 13 bases lay between the germline ends. Germline V gene data show CDR1 as SGHRS and CDR2 as YFSETQ. CDR3 region: CASSPRGPNNEQFF. CDR3 nucleotides: TGCGCCAGCAGCCCCCGGGGACCTAACAATGAGCAGTTCTTC.

The rearrangement joins TRBV29-1 to TRBJ2-3; perhaps TRBD1 as D (6 bases). The CDR3 runs 13 residues. Germline V lookup: CDR1 SQVTM, CDR2 ANQGSEA. Trimming removed 7 bases from V and 0 bases from J, with 11 bases in between. DNA of the CDR3: TGCAGCGCTGGACAGAGAAGCACAGATACGCAGTATTTT. It encodes CSAGQRSTDTQYF.

This clonotype was observed many times. CDR3 residues: CASSPSDRKETQYF. DNA for the CDR3: TGTGCCAGCAGTCCTTCGGACAGGAAAGAGACCCAGTACTTC. The chain is built from TRBV28 and TRBJ2-5, with 7 nucleotides matching TRBD1. The J segment lost 3 bases and the V segment lost 5 bases, leaving 6 bases of the junction unmatched. This CDR3 comprises 14 residues. The germline gives CDR1 MDHEN, CDR2 SYDVKM.

The CDR3 DNA reads as TGTGCCAGCAGCGTGCAGACAGGACAAGAGACCCAGTACTTC. Translating it yields CASSVQTGQETQYF. V gene TRBV9 combines with J gene TRBJ2-5; possibly TRBD1 for D (6 bases). The CDR3 is 14 amino acids. The germline V and J ends were trimmed by 2 bases and 2 bases, with 10 bases remaining between them. Germline V gene sequence: CDR1 SGDLS, CDR2 YYNGEE. Together with reference TRBV9 and TRBJ2-5, the CDR3 gives the full variable domain: DSGVTQTPKHLITATGQRVTLRCSPRSGDLSVYWYQQSLDQGLQFLIQYYNGEERAKGNILERFSAQQFPDLHSELNLSSLELGDSALYFCASSVQTGQETQYFGPGTRLLVL.

The chain joins TRBV6-1 to TRBJ2-7; D is perhaps TRBD2 (6 bases). CDR1 MNHNS and CDR2 SASEGT come from the germline V gene. CDR3 length equals 15 residues. V was pared by 6 bases and J by 4 bases, with 19 bases between. CDR3 DNA: TGTGCCAGCAGCCCCTCGGGGGAAGAGATTTACGAGCAGTACTTC. Residues: CASSPSGEEIYEQYF.